This T cell receptor beta chain was sequenced for a study of control samples from healthy donors and cancer patients. Assay: immunoSEQ multiplex PCR; the TCRdb copy retains only in-frame clones and omits some. The sample carries 150,000 to 200,000 clones, roughly 95% recorded once. CDR1 MGHRA and CDR2 YSYEKL come from the germline V gene. V lost 1 base and J lost 6, with 12 bases in between. The CDR3 consists of 14 residues. The chain uses TRBV4-1 and TRBJ1-2, with D perhaps TRBD1 (6 bases). The source material was blood. This TCR came from a woman in her 30s in good health. Written as DNA, the CDR3 is TGCGCCAGCAGCCAAGTCCCACAGGGCGATGGCTACACCTTC. Protein: CASSQVPQGDGYTF.